This TCR beta chain was recorded in a study of identical twins. Overall study findings and caveats: Among monozygotic twins, out-of-frame TCR alpha sharing exceeded what models predicted. Carriage of fewer insertions was seen in abundant cord blood beta clonotypes, whereas memory repertoires showed none.

The CDR3 contains 14 residues. V gave up 1 base and J gave up 2 bases, with 10 bases separating them. Germline V gene sequence: CDR1 SGHRS, CDR2 YFSETQ. Remarks on this clonotype: Its antigen is as yet unknown.

TCRdb ran MiXCR on the 5' RACE reads and lists one entry per CDR3 protein. Here the sample spans 1.5 million to 2 million distinct CDR3 sequences, around a third being singletons. The source is a newborn girl in good health. The rearrangement links TRBV5-1 to TRBJ2-7; D gene uncertain. Sequencing was carried out using cord blood. The CDR3 sequence: CASSLSVFTYEQYF. DNA for the CDR3: TGCGCCAGCAGCTTGTCTGTATTTACCTACGAGCAGTACTTC.